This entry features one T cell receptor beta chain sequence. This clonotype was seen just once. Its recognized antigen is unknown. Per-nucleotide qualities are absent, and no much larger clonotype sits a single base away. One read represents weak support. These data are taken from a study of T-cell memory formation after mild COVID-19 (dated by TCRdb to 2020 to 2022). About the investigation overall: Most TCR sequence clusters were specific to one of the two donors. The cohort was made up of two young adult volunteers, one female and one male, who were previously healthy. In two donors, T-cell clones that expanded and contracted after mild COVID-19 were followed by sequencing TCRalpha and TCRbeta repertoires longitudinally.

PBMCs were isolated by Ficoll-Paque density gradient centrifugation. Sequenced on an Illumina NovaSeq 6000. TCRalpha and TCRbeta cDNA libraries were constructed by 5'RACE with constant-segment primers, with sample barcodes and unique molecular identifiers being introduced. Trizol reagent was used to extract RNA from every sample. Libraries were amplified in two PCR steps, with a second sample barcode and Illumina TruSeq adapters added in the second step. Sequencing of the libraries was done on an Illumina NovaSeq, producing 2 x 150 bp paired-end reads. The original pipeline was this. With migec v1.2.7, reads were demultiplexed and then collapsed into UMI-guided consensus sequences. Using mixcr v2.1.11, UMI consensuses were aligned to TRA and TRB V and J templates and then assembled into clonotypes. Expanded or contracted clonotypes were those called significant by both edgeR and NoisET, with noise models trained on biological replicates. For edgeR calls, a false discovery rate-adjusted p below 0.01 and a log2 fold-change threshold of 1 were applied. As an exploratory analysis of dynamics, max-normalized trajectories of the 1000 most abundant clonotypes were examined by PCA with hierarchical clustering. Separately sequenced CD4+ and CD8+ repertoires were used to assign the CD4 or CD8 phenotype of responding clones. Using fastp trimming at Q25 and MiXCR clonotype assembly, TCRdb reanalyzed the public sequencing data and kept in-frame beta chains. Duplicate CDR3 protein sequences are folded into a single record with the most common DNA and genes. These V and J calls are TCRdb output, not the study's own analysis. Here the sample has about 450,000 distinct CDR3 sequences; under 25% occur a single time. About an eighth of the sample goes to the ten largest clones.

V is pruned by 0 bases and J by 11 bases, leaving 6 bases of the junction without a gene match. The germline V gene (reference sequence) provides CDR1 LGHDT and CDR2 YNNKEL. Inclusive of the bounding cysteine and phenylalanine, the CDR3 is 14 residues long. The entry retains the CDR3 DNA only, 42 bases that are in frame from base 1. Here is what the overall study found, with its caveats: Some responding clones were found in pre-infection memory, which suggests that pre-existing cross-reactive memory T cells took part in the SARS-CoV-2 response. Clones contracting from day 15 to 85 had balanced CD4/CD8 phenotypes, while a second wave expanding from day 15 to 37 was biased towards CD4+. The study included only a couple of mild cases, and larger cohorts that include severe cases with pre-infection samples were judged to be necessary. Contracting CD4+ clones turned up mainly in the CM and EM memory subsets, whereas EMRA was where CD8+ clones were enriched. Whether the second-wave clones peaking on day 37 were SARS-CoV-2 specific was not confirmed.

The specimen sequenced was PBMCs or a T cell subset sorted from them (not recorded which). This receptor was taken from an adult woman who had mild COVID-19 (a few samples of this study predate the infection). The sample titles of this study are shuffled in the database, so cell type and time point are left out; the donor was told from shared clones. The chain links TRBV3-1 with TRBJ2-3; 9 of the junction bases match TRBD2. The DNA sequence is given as TGTGCCAGCAGCCAAGAGACGCGGGGGGGCGTGCAGTATTTT. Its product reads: CASSQETRGGVQYF.